One and the same sample provided the 26 T cell receptor beta chains below, sequenced in a study of blood T cell repertoires in COVID-19. Using immunoSEQ multiplex PCR, the repertoire was profiled, and TCRdb retains in-frame clones only, with some absent. The sample has under 350,000 clones, around 83% seen once. Sequenced sample: peripheral blood. These receptors were taken from a man younger than 35 with active or convalescent COVID-19.

Remarks on this clone: At the DNA level, this CDR3 is encoded by other sequences in the same sample as well. The chain couples TRBV5-1 to TRBJ2-6; D perhaps matches TRBD2 (5 bases). V was trimmed by 4 bases and J by 4 bases, leaving 9 bases between them. The germline V gene encodes CDR1 SGHRS and CDR2 YFSETQ. The CDR3 sequence is 14 residues long. The CDR3 protein is CASSGGSGANVLTF. As DNA, the CDR3 is TGCGCCAGCAGCGGCGGGTCCGGGGCCAACGTCCTGACTTTC.

The chain joins TRBV6-2 or TRBV6-3 to TRBJ1-2, with 11 bases that match TRBD1. This CDR3 is built from 14 residues. Germline lookup yields CDR1 MNHEY and CDR2 SVGEGT. With V trimmed by 5 bases and J by 6 bases, 5 bases remained unmatched. The CDR3 reads CASSRGQGANGYTF. CDR3 coding DNA: TGTGCCAGCAGTCGCGGACAGGGGGCCAATGGCTACACCTTC.

The rearrangement uses TRBV21-1 and TRBJ1-2; TRBD1, the table's D call, was not compared with the DNA. TRBV21-1 is listed as a pseudogene. CDR3 length: 15 amino acids. CDR3 residues: CASSRWDRKLACYTF. As DNA, the CDR3 is TGTGCCAGCAGCAGATGGGACAGGAAACTGGCATGCTACACCTTC.

This sequence joins TRBV9 and TRBJ2-7, with 8 bases aligning to TRBD2. V was clipped by 2 bases and J by 2 bases; unmatched bases: 6. CDR3 size: 15 residues. Per the germline V gene, CDR1 is SGDLS and CDR2 is YYNGEE. In nucleotides, the CDR3 is TGTGCCAGCAGCGTGACGGCGGGAGGACCCTACGAGCAGTACTTC. Its protein is CASSVTAGGPYEQYF.

The rearrangement uses TRBV6-5 and TRBJ1-5; TRBD1 matches 9 bases. The CDR3 is 14 residues long. With V trimmed by 2 bases and J by 5 bases, 1 base remained unmatched. CDR1 and CDR2 from the germline V gene are MNHEY and SVGAGI. This CDR3 reads CASSYRTGDQPQHF. The DNA for the CDR3 is TGTGCCAGCAGTTACCGGACAGGGGATCAGCCCCAGCATTTT.

CDR3 residues: CASTEGQGGGRDTQYF. CDR3 bases: TGTGCCTCCACCGAAGGGCAGGGAGGAGGGCGCGATACGCAGTATTTT. This sequence joins TRBV30 and TRBJ2-3; the D gene is possibly TRBD2 (6 bases). Germline loops: CDR1 GTSNPN, CDR2 SVGIG (reference sequence). V shed 7 bases and J shed 6 bases, with 26 bases lying between them. The CDR3 is 16 amino acids. Full variable domain (missing parts from reference TRBV30 and TRBJ2-3): SQTIHQWPATLVQPVGSPLSLECTVEGTSNPNLYWYRQAAGRGLQLLFYSVGIGQISSEVPQNLSASRPQDRQFILSSKKLLLSDSGFYLCASTEGQGGGRDTQYFGPGTRLTVL.

The chain recombines TRBV27 with TRBJ1-1; maybe TRBD1 (5 bases). Germline assignment: CDR1 MNHEY and CDR2 SMNVEV (reference sequence). CDR3 length: 15 amino acids. The germline V and J ends were trimmed by 2 bases and 4 bases, with 14 bases remaining between them. CDR3 residues: CASSLSLMGGTEAFF. In DNA, the CDR3 is TGTGCCAGCAGTTTAAGTTTAATGGGGGGCACTGAAGCTTTCTTT.

This clone has only one observation. For the CDR3, the DNA is TGCAGTGCTAGTGTTGGGAGTCTAACAGATACGCAGTATTTT. It yields the protein CSASVGSLTDTQYF. V is TRBV20-1 and J is TRBJ2-3, with a weak D call TRBD2 (5 bases). The germline gives CDR1 DFQATT, CDR2 SNEGSKA (reference sequence). V gave up 3 bases and J gave up 3 bases, with 13 bases separating them. The length of the CDR3 is 14 residues.

This chain uses TRBV5-6 with TRBJ2-7; TRBD1 matches at 10 bases. The V and J ends lost 5 bases and 2 bases, in that order; junction bases with no gene match: 10. Germline values: CDR1 SGHDT, CDR2 YYEEEE. CDR3 length: 16 amino acids. The CDR3 sequence is CASRVLDGTGAYEQYF. Written as DNA, the CDR3 is TGTGCCAGCAGGGTTCTTGATGGGACAGGGGCCTACGAGCAGTACTTC. Using reference TRBV5-6 and TRBJ2-7 for the parts outside the CDR3, the full variable domain is DAGVTQSPTHLIKTRGQQVTLRCSPKSGHDTVSWYQQALGQGPQFIFQYYEEEERQRGNFPDRFSGHQFPNYSSELNVNALLLGDSALYLCASRVLDGTGAYEQYFGPGTRLTVT.

The V call is TRBV28, the J call TRBJ1-5; D is undetermined. V was clipped by 7 bases and J by 6 bases, with 16 bases between them. Germline CDR1 MDHEN, CDR2 SYDVKM. The CDR3 is 14 amino acids. This chain's CDR3 is CASKTPREVQPQHF. The CDR3 DNA sequence: TGTGCCAGCAAAACCCCACGGGAGGTTCAGCCCCAGCATTTT.

This rearrangement joins TRBV5-4 to TRBJ2-3; D not resolved. Per the germline V gene, CDR1 is SGHNT and CDR2 is YYREEE (reference sequence). V gave up 1 base and J gave up 0 bases, with 9 bases separating them. This CDR3 is 15 amino acids long. The CDR3 nucleotides are TGTGCCAGCAGCTTGAATCCAACTAGCACAGATACGCAGTATTTT. Protein sequence: CASSLNPTSTDTQYF.

The rearrangement uses TRBV4-2 and TRBJ2-7; 10 bases match TRBD2. V shed 1 base and J 2 bases; nucleotides not matched to a gene: 8. CDR3 size: 17 residues. CDR1 is LGHNA, CDR2 YNFKEQ, per germline. CDR3 nucleotide sequence: TGTGCCAGCAGCCAAGCCTTACGACTAGCGGGTCCCTACGAGCAGTACTTC. Translated: CASSQALRLAGPYEQYF.

This sequence joins TRBV7-8 and TRBJ2-2; 9 positions agree with TRBD1. This CDR3 has 15 residues. The V gene's germline CDR1 is SGHVS and CDR2 FQNEAQ. The V gene end was trimmed by 5 bases and the J gene end by 7 bases; junction bases not matched to a gene: 8. The CDR3 spells CASSAGTGFGGELFF. Here the CDR3 DNA reads TGTGCCAGCAGCGCCGGGACAGGGTTTGGCGGGGAGCTGTTTTTT. Drawing the rest from reference TRBV7-8 and TRBJ2-2, the complete variable domain is GAGVSQSPRYKVAKRGQDVALRCDPISGHVSLFWYQQALGQGPEFLTYFQNEAQLDKSGLPSDRFFAERPEGSVSTLKIQRTQQEDSAVYLCASSAGTGFGGELFFGEGSRLTVL.

The chain is built from TRBV7-9 and TRBJ2-3; D perhaps matches TRBD2 (6 bases). Germline CDR1 SEHNR, CDR2 FQNEAQ (reference sequence). CDR3 length: 14 amino acids. The V end lost 5 bases, the J end lost 5 bases, and 14 bases lay between the germline ends. The CDR3 DNA follows: TGTGCCAGCAGCCCGCTGGGACTGGGAGATACGCAGTATTTT. It translates to CASSPLGLGDTQYF.

Regarding this clone: Different DNA sequences within this sample yield the same CDR3. The rearrangement uses TRBV12-3 or TRBV12-4 and TRBJ1-2, with a possible D match to TRBD1 (6 bases). The CDR3 has 12 residues. The ends were cut back, 6 bases at V and 7 bases at J, with 12 bases in the middle. CDR3 sequence reads: CASSPGGGGYTF. The CDR3 nucleotides read TGTGCCAGCAGCCCGGGGGGCGGTGGCTACACCTTC.

The count of this clone is one. The V and J genes are TRBV14 and TRBJ2-2; D gene unclear. This CDR3 has 14 residues. The V end lost 4 bases, the J end lost 5 bases, and 11 bases lay between the germline ends. Germline loops: CDR1 SGHDN, CDR2 FVKESK. This CDR3 is CASSPISRTGELFF. The CDR3 coding sequence is TGTGCCAGCAGCCCCATAAGCCGGACCGGGGAGCTGTTTTTT.

V is TRBV27 and J is TRBJ1-4, with D perhaps TRBD1 (5 bases). CDR3 size: 18 residues. V was shortened by 0 bases and J by 0 bases, with 14 bases between the two germline ends. Germline loops: CDR1 MNHEY, CDR2 SMNVEV (reference sequence). The CDR3 region has the DNA TGTGCCAGCAGTTTATCGACAGAACCTCAACCAACTAATGAAAAACTGTTTTTT. It codes for CASSLSTEPQPTNEKLFF.

The CDR3 protein is CASSQDPSTGELFF. The CDR3 DNA reads as TGCGCCAGCAGCCAAGATCCTTCCACCGGGGAGCTGTTTTTT. The chain employs TRBV4-3 and TRBJ2-2; D is unresolved. Per the germline V gene, CDR1 is LGHNA and CDR2 is YSLEER. The CDR3 spans 14 residues. The ends were cut back, 0 bases at V and 4 bases at J, with 6 bases in the middle.

The chain carries TRBV14 and TRBJ2-6; TRBD1 agrees at 7 bases. The ends lost 2 bases at V and 4 bases at J; junction bases unmatched: 11. The germline gives CDR1 SGHDN, CDR2 FVKESK. The CDR3 covers 18 residues. The CDR3 DNA sequence: TGTGCCAGCAGCCAAACAGGGGCCTCGACGCTGGGGGCCAACGTCCTGACTTTC. Translating gives CASSQTGASTLGANVLTF.

The rearrangement joins TRBV28 to TRBJ1-5; tentative D call: TRBD1 (5 bases). Trimming cost V 6 bases and J 6 bases, with 18 bases left between them. Germline CDR1 reads MDHEN; CDR2 reads SYDVKM. The CDR3 is 15 amino acids. Here the CDR3 reads CASSNFGPQGQPQHF. The CDR3, as DNA: TGTGCCAGCAGCAACTTCGGGCCTCAGGGTCAGCCCCAGCATTTT.

V usage is TRBV7-6 and J usage is TRBJ2-5; 10 bases are shared with TRBD2. The germline gives CDR1 SGHVS, CDR2 FNYEAQ. This CDR3 is built from 17 residues. Trimming cost V 1 base and J 7 bases; bases outside gene matches: 12. CDR3: CASSLDVAGGPLGTQYF. The CDR3 nucleotides read TGTGCCAGCAGCTTAGACGTAGCGGGGGGACCCCTGGGGACCCAGTACTTC.

The chain joins TRBV19 to TRBJ1-5; D not certain. The CDR3 runs 13 residues. V lost 6 bases and J 1 base, leaving 7 bases between the germline ends. CDR1 and CDR2 (germline): LNHDA, SQIVND (reference sequence). DNA for the CDR3: TGTGCCAGTAGAATCGGGAGCAATCAGCCCCAGCATTTT. This sequence encodes CASRIGSNQPQHF.

The chain couples TRBV6-5 to TRBJ2-3; a weak D match, TRBD2 (6 bases). CDR3 length: 15 residues. V lost 2 bases, J lost 2 bases, and 11 bases lay in between. CDR1 MNHEY and CDR2 SVGAGI come from the germline V gene. CDR3: CASSYTGRNTDTQYF. CDR3 DNA sequence: TGTGCCAGCAGTTACACCGGGAGAAACACAGATACGCAGTATTTT.

This clone was seen just once. This chain connects TRBV6-5 to TRBJ2-3; 7 nucleotides match TRBD2. The length of the CDR3 is 15 residues. Germline loops: CDR1 MNHEY, CDR2 SVGAGI. Trimming took 10 bases from V and 0 from J; bases not matched to a gene: 10. The CDR3 loop reads CATYGRGTSTDTQYF. CDR3 nucleotide sequence: TGTGCCACCTATGGGCGGGGGACTAGCACAGATACGCAGTATTTT.

This chain uses TRBV7-2 with TRBJ1-2; 7 bases match TRBD1. CDR3 length: 16 amino acids. V dropped 5 bases and J dropped 8; count of bases not matched to a gene: 17. Germline V gives CDR1 SGHTA, CDR2 FQGNSA. CDR3 DNA sequence: TGTGCCAGCAGCGTCCTTAAGGGGGACAGCTCTGTGGGCTACACCTTC. Translation gives CASSVLKGDSSVGYTF.

The chain carries TRBV7-9 and TRBJ1-2; tentatively, D is TRBD1 (6 bases). CDR1 is SEHNR and CDR2 is FQNEAQ in the germline V gene (reference sequence). Between the trimmed V and J ends, which lost 5 bases and 7 bases, there was a span of 20 bases. The CDR3 sequence is 15 residues long. The CDR3 region is CASSLSTGRQSGYTF. The CDR3 DNA reads TGTGCCAGCAGCCTCAGTACAGGGCGTCAGTCTGGCTACACCTTC.